The TCR beta chain under discussion was sequenced for a study of cytomegalovirus exposure and HLA in healthy donors. On the study more broadly: Early released data had around 88 million unique TCRs, all coming from HLA-typed donors.

This clone was recorded only once. V was pared by 4 bases and J by 6 bases, with 18 bases between. The V gene's germline CDR1 is SGHAT and CDR2 FQNNGV. The CDR3 is made up of 16 amino acids. The PCR was carried out with 60 Vbeta primers and 13 Jbeta primers. Some clones are missing from TCRdb's copy, which holds only in-frame ones; the method was immunoSEQ multiplex PCR. The sample carries 190,000 or so clones, about 80% recorded once. The clonotype originates from a boy aged 5-17 years in good health and CMV-seronegative. The chain joins TRBV11-2 to TRBJ2-2; TRBD2 is a possible D gene (5 bases). The specimen was PBMCs. The CDR3 spells CASSSPSGLVPGELFF. The CDR3 DNA reads TGTGCCAGCAGCTCCCCGTCAGGACTCGTCCCCGGGGAGCTGTTTTTT.